The 27 T cell receptor beta chains presented below share a single source sample, sequenced in a study of blood T cell repertoires in COVID-19. The assay was immunoSEQ multiplex PCR, and TCRdb's table has in-frame clones only and misses some. Found here are 150,000 to 200,000 clones, roughly 83% of them singletons; the top ten hold less than 2%. Sequencing used peripheral blood. The receptor set was obtained from a human donor in a cohort sampled during active COVID-19.

V and J are TRBV7-2 and TRBJ2-4, with 11 positions matching TRBD2. V was clipped by 5 bases and J by 7 bases; unmatched bases: 4. Germline CDR1 reads SGHTA; CDR2 reads FQGNSA. This CDR3 comprises 14 residues. The CDR3 nucleotides are TGTGCCAGCAGCGATTTAGCGGGAGGGAACATTCAGTACTTC. This encodes CASSDLAGGNIQYF.

The chain recombines TRBV6-5 with TRBJ1-6; D gene unclear. CDR3 size: 14 residues. Germline CDR1 reads MNHEY; CDR2 reads SVGAGI. V shed 6 bases and J shed 3 bases, with 9 bases lying between them. CDR3 coding DNA: TGTGCCAGCAGGGAGCTCGACTATAATTCACCCCTCCACTTT. Translated, it gives CASRELDYNSPLHF.

The chain has TRBV5-6 and TRBJ1-3, with no clear D. Germline V gene sequence: CDR1 SGHDT, CDR2 YYEEEE. This CDR3 is 16 amino acids long. Trimming pared 4 bases from V and 0 bases from J, leaving 14 bases between. The CDR3 bases are TGTGCCAGCAGCAGTGGCGGCCCTGGCTCTGGAAACACCATATATTTT. Translated, it gives CASSSGGPGSGNTIYF.

The chain has TRBV28 and TRBJ1-3; 7 bases are shared with TRBD1. V was pared by 7 bases and J by 4 bases, with 7 bases of the junction left unmatched. The V gene's germline CDR1 is MDHEN and CDR2 SYDVKM. This CDR3 contains 14 residues. This CDR3 is CASTQDRSGNTIYF. The CDR3 nucleotides are TGTGCCAGCACTCAGGACAGGTCCGGAAACACCATATATTTT.

A note on this clone: Compared with germline, one end of the junction differs, possibly owing to a read error. V and J are TRBV28 and TRBJ1-4; D not resolved. The CDR3 loop spans 14 amino acids. Per the germline V gene, CDR1 is MDHEN and CDR2 is SYDVKM. DNA of the CDR3: TGTGCCAGCAGTTTACAACCGATTAATGAGAAACTGTTTTTT. The encoded protein is CASSLQPINEKLFF.

The rearrangement joins TRBV14 to TRBJ2-7; maybe TRBD1 (5 bases). Germline V gene data show CDR1 as SGHDN and CDR2 as FVKESK. Trimming removed 4 bases at V and 0 bases at J, with 13 bases between. There are 15 residues in the CDR3. The chain's CDR3 is CASSPGHPSSYEQYF. The CDR3 nucleotides are TGTGCCAGCAGCCCAGGACACCCGAGCTCCTACGAGCAGTACTTC.

This chain joins TRBV7-6 and TRBJ2-7; no clear D. V lost 5 bases to trimming and J lost 0 bases, with 8 bases between them. Germline V lookup: CDR1 SGHVS, CDR2 FNYEAQ. CDR3 size: 13 residues. CDR3 DNA sequence: TGTGCCAGCAGCCCTTCGAGCTCCTACGAGCAGTACTTC. Translated: CASSPSSSYEQYF.

Here the CDR3 reads CSVQGPSSYEQYF. For the CDR3, the DNA is TGCAGCGTCCAGGGGCCGAGCTCCTACGAGCAGTACTTC. V is TRBV29-1 and J is TRBJ2-7; a possible D gene is TRBD1 (6 bases). CDR3 length: 13 amino acids. Germline V CDR1 and CDR2: SQVTM, ANQGSEA. V lost 6 bases to trimming and J lost 0 bases, with 12 bases between them.

This chain links TRBV27 with TRBJ2-7, with 9 bases fitting TRBD1. CDR1 and CDR2 (germline): MNHEY, SMNVEV (reference sequence). This CDR3 is built from 14 residues. V lost 3 bases to trimming and J lost 5 bases; unmatched junction nucleotides: 5. The chain's CDR3 is CASSFGTGSNEQYF. Written as DNA, the CDR3 is TGTGCCAGCAGTTTTGGGACAGGGTCAAACGAGCAGTACTTC.

This chain uses TRBV4-1 with TRBJ1-4; 9 positions match TRBD1. In germline, CDR1 is MGHRA, CDR2 YSYEKL. The CDR3 sequence is 16 residues long. Trimming cost V 5 bases and J 8 bases; bases outside gene matches: 12. CDR3 region: CASSEGRGQGGEKLFF. The DNA for the CDR3 is TGCGCCAGCAGCGAGGGGAGGGGACAGGGTGGGGAAAAACTGTTTTTT.

The V and J genes are TRBV3-1 (or the pseudogene TRBV3-2) and TRBJ2-7; D possibly corresponds to TRBD2 (6 bases). CDR1 and CDR2 from the germline V gene are LGHDT and YNNKEL (reference sequence). This CDR3 has 16 residues. The V end lost 4 bases, the J end lost 2 bases, and 18 bases lay between the germline ends. CDR3 loop: CASSPRVGGKTYEQYF. CDR3 nucleotide sequence: TGTGCCAGCAGCCCCCGGGTTGGAGGGAAAACCTACGAGCAGTACTTC.

Here the CDR3 reads CASSLYAGGSYEQYF. For the CDR3, the DNA is TGTGCCAGCAGTTTATATGCGGGAGGCTCCTACGAGCAGTACTTC. The genes are TRBV27 and TRBJ2-7, with 8 bases fitting TRBD2. Germline-derived CDR1 and CDR2 are MNHEY and SMNVEV (reference sequence). The CDR3 spans 15 residues. J was trimmed by 0 bases and V by 1 base; bases with no gene match: 2.

This chain joins TRBV7-2 and TRBJ1-3; D may be TRBD1 (5 bases). Trimming took 5 bases from V and 4 from J, leaving 12 bases between them. In germline, CDR1 is SGHTA, CDR2 FQGNSA. The CDR3 is 14 residues long. CDR3 DNA: TGTGCCAGCAGCACCACAGGTATCGGAAACACCATATATTTT. Residues: CASSTTGIGNTIYF.

This clone was seen a single time. The chain links TRBV21-1 to TRBJ2-7; the D call TRBD2 from the table was never checked on the DNA. TRBV21-1 is described as a pseudogene. This CDR3 contains 14 residues. CDR3 region: CASLVARPLLEQYF. In DNA form, the CDR3 reads TGTGCCAGCTTGGTGGCGCGGCCTCTTCTCGAGCAGTACTTC.

The chain joins TRBV7-9 to TRBJ2-2; D uncertain. The V and J ends lost 2 bases and 1 base respectively, with 5 bases between them. Germline assignment: CDR1 SEHNR and CDR2 FQNEAQ (reference sequence). The CDR3 extends over 14 amino acids. CDR3 amino acids: CASSLQENTGELFF. CDR3 in DNA: TGTGCCAGCAGCTTACAGGAGAACACCGGGGAGCTGTTTTTT.

This chain links TRBV28 with TRBJ2-7, with a weak D call TRBD1 (6 bases). Germline V CDR1 and CDR2: MDHEN, SYDVKM. The CDR3 has 13 residues. The ends were cut back, 4 bases at V and 3 bases at J, with 10 bases in the middle. CDR3 region: CASSSGTLYEQYF. CDR3 bases: TGTGCCAGCAGTTCGGGGACACTCTACGAGCAGTACTTC.

The CDR3 reads CASSLGLAGGRHNEQFF. CDR3 DNA: TGTGCCAGCAGTTTAGGACTAGCGGGGGGTAGGCACAATGAGCAGTTCTTC. This sequence joins TRBV28 and TRBJ2-1; 14 bases fit TRBD2. Germline trimming cut 2 bases from V and 5 bases from J; bases unmatched to any gene: 5. Germline V gene lookup returns CDR1 MDHEN and CDR2 SYDVKM. The CDR3 length is 17 residues.

This chain joins TRBV5-1 and TRBJ2-4; a possible D gene is TRBD1 (6 bases). This CDR3 comprises 14 residues. Germline-derived CDR1 and CDR2 are SGHRS and YFSETQ. Trimming shortened V by 4 bases and J by 9 bases, and 17 bases separated the two germline ends. The CDR3 reads CASSGPGDRVIQYF. CDR3 nucleotides: TGCGCCAGCAGCGGACCAGGGGACCGGGTCATTCAGTACTTC.

This rearrangement joins TRBV7-9 to TRBJ1-5, with 7 bases identical to TRBD1. Trimming cost V 1 base and J 0 bases; bases outside gene matches: 3. Per germline, CDR1 SEHNR and CDR2 FQNEAQ (reference sequence). This CDR3 has 16 amino acids. CDR3 in amino acids: CASSLVTGDSNQPQHF. The CDR3, as DNA: TGTGCCAGCAGCTTAGTTACAGGGGATAGCAATCAGCCCCAGCATTTT.

V and J are TRBV27 and TRBJ2-7; the D gene is possibly TRBD2 (5 bases). V lost 3 bases and J 7 bases, leaving 19 bases between the germline ends. In germline, CDR1 is MNHEY, CDR2 SMNVEV (reference sequence). CDR3 length: 15 residues. The DNA of the CDR3 is TGTGCCAGCAGTTTGGATCGACGGATTACGGGGGAGCAGTACTTC. It is translated as CASSLDRRITGEQYF.

The chain links TRBV6-5 to TRBJ2-7; TRBD1 agrees at 11 bases. The CDR3 is 14 residues long. Germline V gene data show CDR1 as MNHEY and CDR2 as SVGAGI. With V trimmed by 2 bases and J by 7 bases, 4 bases remained unmatched. CDR3: CASSYQDRGREQYF. CDR3 sequence (DNA): TGTGCCAGCAGTTACCAGGACAGGGGGCGGGAGCAGTACTTC.

The chain employs TRBV4-1 and TRBJ2-7, with 8 bases matching TRBD1. The CDR3 has 13 residues. Trimming removed 3 bases from V and 4 bases from J; junction bases left unmatched: 2. The germline V gene encodes CDR1 MGHRA and CDR2 YSYEKL. The CDR3 loop is CASSQGQAYEQYF. CDR3 coding DNA: TGCGCCAGCAGCCAGGGACAGGCGTACGAGCAGTACTTC.

The genes are TRBV10-1 and TRBJ2-3, with 9 nucleotides matching TRBD1. The ends lost 2 bases at V and 2 bases at J; junction bases unmatched: 2. Germline assignment: CDR1 WNHNN and CDR2 SYGVQD (reference sequence). The CDR3 extends over 15 amino acids. CDR3: CASSEGQGITDTQYF. CDR3 bases: TGCGCCAGCAGTGAGGGACAGGGGATCACAGATACGCAGTATTTT.

In its sample, this clone was seen a few times. This chain uses TRBV7-8 with TRBJ1-1; D remains unclear. The CDR3 totals 13 residues. Germline lookup yields CDR1 SGHVS and CDR2 FQNEAQ. With 1 base removed from V and 5 bases from J, the gap between germline ends came to 8 bases. CDR3 protein: CASSLDTQTEAFF. The CDR3 DNA follows: TGTGCCAGCAGCTTAGACACCCAAACTGAAGCTTTCTTT.

The chain links TRBV9 to TRBJ2-7; 7 bases are a match to TRBD1. The J segment lost 3 bases and the V segment lost 2 bases, leaving 8 bases of the junction unmatched. Germline CDR1 SGDLS, CDR2 YYNGEE. The CDR3 consists of 15 residues. The CDR3 reads CASSVAGTVNYEQYF. The CDR3 region has the DNA TGTGCCAGCAGCGTGGCCGGGACAGTAAACTACGAGCAGTACTTC.

The V and J genes are TRBV28 and TRBJ1-6; 9 bases align to TRBD1. The CDR3 is 18 residues long. V trimming: 2 bases; J trimming: 3 bases; junction bases outside the gene matches: 8. From germline, CDR1 is MDHEN and CDR2 SYDVKM. CDR3 in DNA: TGTGCCAGCAGTTTAGGATGGGACAGGGCCATCTATAATTCACCCCTCCACTTT. Encoded protein: CASSLGWDRAIYNSPLHF.

The chain is built from TRBV6-1 and TRBJ2-7; 8 bases fit TRBD1. CDR3 length equals 15 residues. The ends lost 2 bases at V and 3 bases at J; junction bases unmatched: 6. CDR1 is MNHNS and CDR2 is SASEGT in the germline V gene. For the CDR3, the DNA is TGTGCCAGCAGTGAACCCAGACAGGGGAGCTACGAGCAGTACTTC. Translation: CASSEPRQGSYEQYF.